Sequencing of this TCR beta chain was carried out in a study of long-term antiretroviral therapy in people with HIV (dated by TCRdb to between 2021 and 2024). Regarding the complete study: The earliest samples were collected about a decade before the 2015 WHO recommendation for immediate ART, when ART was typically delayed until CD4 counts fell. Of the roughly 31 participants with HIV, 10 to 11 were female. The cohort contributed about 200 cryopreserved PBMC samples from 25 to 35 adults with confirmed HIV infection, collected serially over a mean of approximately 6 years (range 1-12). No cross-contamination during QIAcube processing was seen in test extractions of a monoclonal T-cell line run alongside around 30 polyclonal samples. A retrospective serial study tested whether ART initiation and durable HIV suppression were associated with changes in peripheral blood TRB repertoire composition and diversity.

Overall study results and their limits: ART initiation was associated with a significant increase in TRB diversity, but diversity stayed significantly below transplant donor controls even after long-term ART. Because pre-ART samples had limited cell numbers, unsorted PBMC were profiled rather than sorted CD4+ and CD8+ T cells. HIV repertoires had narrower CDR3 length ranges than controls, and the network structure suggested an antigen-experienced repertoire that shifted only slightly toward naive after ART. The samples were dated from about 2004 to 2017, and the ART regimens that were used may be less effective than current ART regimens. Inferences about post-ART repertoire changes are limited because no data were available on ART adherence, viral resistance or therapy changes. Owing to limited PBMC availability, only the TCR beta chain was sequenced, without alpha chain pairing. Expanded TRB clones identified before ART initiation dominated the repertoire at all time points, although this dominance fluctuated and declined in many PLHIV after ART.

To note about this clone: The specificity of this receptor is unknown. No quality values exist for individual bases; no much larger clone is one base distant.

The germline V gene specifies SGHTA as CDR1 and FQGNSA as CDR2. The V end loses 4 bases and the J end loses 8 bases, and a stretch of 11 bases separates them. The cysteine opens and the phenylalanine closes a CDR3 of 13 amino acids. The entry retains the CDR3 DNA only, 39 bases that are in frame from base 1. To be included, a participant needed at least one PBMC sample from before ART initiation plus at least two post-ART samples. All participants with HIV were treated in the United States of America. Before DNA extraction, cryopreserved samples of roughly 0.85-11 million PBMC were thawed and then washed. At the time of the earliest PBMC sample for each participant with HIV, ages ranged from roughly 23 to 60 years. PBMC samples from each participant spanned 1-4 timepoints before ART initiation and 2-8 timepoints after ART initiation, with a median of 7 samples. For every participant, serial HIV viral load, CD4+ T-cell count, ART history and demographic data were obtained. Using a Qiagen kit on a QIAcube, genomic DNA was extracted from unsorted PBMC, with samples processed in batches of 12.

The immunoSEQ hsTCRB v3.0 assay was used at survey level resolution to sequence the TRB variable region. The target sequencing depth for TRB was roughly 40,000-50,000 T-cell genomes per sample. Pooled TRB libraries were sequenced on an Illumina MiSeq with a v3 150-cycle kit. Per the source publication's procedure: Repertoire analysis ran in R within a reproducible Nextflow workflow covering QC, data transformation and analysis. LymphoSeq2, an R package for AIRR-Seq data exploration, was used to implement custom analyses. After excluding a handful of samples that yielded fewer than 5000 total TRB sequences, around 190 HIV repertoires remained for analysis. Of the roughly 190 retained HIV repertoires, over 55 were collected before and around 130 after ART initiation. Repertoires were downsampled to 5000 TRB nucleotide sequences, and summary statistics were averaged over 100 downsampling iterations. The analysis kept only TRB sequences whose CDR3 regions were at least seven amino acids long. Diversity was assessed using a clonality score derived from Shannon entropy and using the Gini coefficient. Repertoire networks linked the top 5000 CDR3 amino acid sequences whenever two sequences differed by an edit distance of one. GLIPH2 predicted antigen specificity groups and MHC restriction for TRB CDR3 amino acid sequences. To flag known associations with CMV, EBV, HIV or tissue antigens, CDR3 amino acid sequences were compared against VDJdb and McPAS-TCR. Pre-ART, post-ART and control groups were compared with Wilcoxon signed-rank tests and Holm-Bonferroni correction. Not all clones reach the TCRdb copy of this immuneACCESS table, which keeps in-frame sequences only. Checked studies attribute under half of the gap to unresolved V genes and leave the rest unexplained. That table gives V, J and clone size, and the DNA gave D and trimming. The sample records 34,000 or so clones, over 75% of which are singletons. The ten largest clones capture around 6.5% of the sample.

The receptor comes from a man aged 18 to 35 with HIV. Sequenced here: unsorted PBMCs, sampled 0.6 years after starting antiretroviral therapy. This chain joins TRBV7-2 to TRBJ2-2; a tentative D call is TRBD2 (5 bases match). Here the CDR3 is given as CASSSRTGGELFF. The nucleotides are TGTGCCAGCAGCTCCCGGACGGGAGGGGAGCTGTTTTTT.